This paragraph covers one TCR beta chain sequence. The record originates from a study of T cells expressing NK-cell markers. The germline gives CDR1 SGDLS, CDR2 YYNGEE. The CDR3 totals 15 residues. TCRdb processed the 5' RACE reads again and assigns one entry to each CDR3 protein, with no DNA. The sample's table shows some 500,000 distinct CDR3 sequences. What was sequenced was blood T cells: a sorted CD56 or NKG2C T cell subset, CD4+ or CD8+ T cells, or bulk PBMC T cells (not recorded which). This receptor was taken from a woman aged 50 to 60 in good health. The chain recombines TRBV9 with TRBJ1-1; the D call of TRBD1 rests on TCRdb alone, since no DNA is present to check it. The CDR3 region is CASSPWTGGLGEAFF.